Each of the 20 T cell receptor beta chains below was sequenced from the same sample in a study of cytomegalovirus exposure and HLA in healthy donors. The PCR ran on 60 Vbeta and 13 Jbeta primers. This table comes from immunoSEQ multiplex PCR, and its TCRdb copy is limited to in-frame clones, with some not included. The sample carries 150,000 to 200,000 clones, roughly 9.4% recorded once. Source material: PBMCs. The receptors were gathered from a woman younger than 45 in good health and CMV-seropositive.

J is TRBJ2-3 and V is TRBV5-5, with TRBD2 as a possible D gene (5 bases). V was shortened by 5 bases and J by 2 bases, with 12 bases between the two germline ends. CDR1 and CDR2 from the germline V gene are SGHKS and YYEKEE (reference sequence). The length of the CDR3 is 14 residues. The CDR3 DNA reads as TGTGCCAGCAGTAGACCGGGAACCACAGATACGCAGTATTTT. This encodes CASSRPGTTDTQYF. Based on the CDR3 plus reference TRBV5-5 and TRBJ2-3, the full variable domain is DAGVTQSPTHLIKTRGQQVTLRCSPISGHKSVSWYQQVLGQGPQFIFQYYEKEERGRGNFPDRFSARQFPNYSSELNVNALLLGDSALYLCASSRPGTTDTQYFGPGTRLTVL.

This clone turned up a few times. The rearrangement links TRBV7-9 to TRBJ1-1; the D gene is possibly TRBD1 (6 bases). The V and J ends lost 4 bases and 1 base respectively, with 19 bases between them. Germline V gene data show CDR1 as SEHNR and CDR2 as FQNEAQ (reference sequence). This CDR3 comprises 17 residues. The DNA for the CDR3 is TGTGCCAGCAGCTCCCCGGGGTCGGGGGGCAGGAACACTGAAGCTTTCTTT. Its translation is CASSSPGSGGRNTEAFF.

In this sample, this clone turned up a few times. V and J are TRBV4-1 and TRBJ1-1; no definite D call. This CDR3 comprises 16 residues. V was shortened by 1 base and J by 0 bases, with 12 bases between the two germline ends. Germline V gene data show CDR1 as MGHRA and CDR2 as YSYEKL. The CDR3 is CASSQVYSDMNTEAFF. CDR3 DNA sequence: TGCGCCAGCAGCCAAGTTTATTCAGACATGAACACTGAAGCTTTCTTT.

The gene calls are TRBV7-2 and TRBJ2-5, with 8 bases that match TRBD2. CDR1 and CDR2 from the germline V gene are SGHTA and FQGNSA. Trimming took 3 bases from V and 2 from J; bases not matched to a gene: 5. The CDR3 is 15 residues long. The CDR3 DNA sequence: TGTGCCAGCAGCTTCATCACGGGAGGGCAAGAGACCCAGTACTTC. It translates to CASSFITGGQETQYF.

This clone was found a few times. This sample also contains other DNA sequences that code for the same CDR3. This chain links TRBV5-1 with TRBJ1-2; the D gene is possibly TRBD1 (5 bases). In germline, CDR1 is SGHRS, CDR2 YFSETQ. V dropped 4 bases and J dropped 3 bases, with 10 bases sitting between them. This CDR3 has 13 residues. The CDR3 region has the DNA TGCGCCAGCAGCCTCGGGGGGGACTATGGCTACACCTTC. Its translation: CASSLGGDYGYTF.

This clone occurred a few times. The CDR3 bases are TGTGCCAGCAGTGAAGGGACTAGCGGGAGGGGGGGTGAGCAGTTCTTC. Its protein product is CASSEGTSGRGGEQFF. V and J are TRBV6-1 and TRBJ2-1; TRBD2 matches 15 bases. Germline V gene data show CDR1 as MNHNS and CDR2 as SASEGT. J gave up 9 bases and V 1 base, and 4 bases lay outside the gene matches. The CDR3 runs to 16 residues.

CDR3 amino acids: CASSPANRNYQETQYF. In DNA form, the CDR3 reads TGTGCCAGCAGCCCTGCGAACAGAAACTACCAAGAGACCCAGTACTTC. V and J are TRBV9 and TRBJ2-5; D unresolved. V was clipped by 4 bases and J by 0 bases, with 16 bases between them. The CDR3 is 16 residues long. In germline, CDR1 is SGDLS, CDR2 YYNGEE.

This clone has only a few counts. The chain is built from TRBV6-5 and TRBJ1-1; the D is unclear. V lost 0 bases, J lost 8 bases, and 10 bases lay in between. In germline, CDR1 is MNHEY, CDR2 SVGAGI. This CDR3 contains 13 residues. The CDR3, as DNA: TGTGCCAGCAGTTACTCGTTTTGGCCAGAAGCTTTCTTT. It yields the protein CASSYSFWPEAFF.

This clone was seen a few times. The chain has TRBV11-2 and TRBJ2-1; 14 bases match TRBD2. This CDR3 is built from 15 residues. The germline V gene encodes CDR1 SGHAT and CDR2 FQNNGV. With 5 bases clipped from V and 9 bases from J, the junction kept 6 bases outside the gene matches. The CDR3 sequence is CASSLNGLAGGEQFF. CDR3 in DNA: TGTGCCAGCAGCCTAAACGGACTAGCGGGAGGTGAGCAGTTCTTC.

The V call is TRBV6-5, the J call TRBJ2-1; 16 positions match TRBD2. This CDR3 has 15 amino acids. Germline CDR1 reads MNHEY; CDR2 reads SVGAGI. J was trimmed by 7 bases and V by 6 bases; bases with no gene match: 3. CDR3 loop: CASSRGLAGGNEQFF. The CDR3 coding sequence is TGTGCCAGCAGCCGGGGACTAGCGGGAGGGAATGAGCAGTTCTTC.

This clone was seen a few times. V is TRBV5-1 and J is TRBJ2-5, with 12 nucleotides matching TRBD2. CDR3 length equals 17 residues. Per the germline V gene, CDR1 is SGHRS and CDR2 is YFSETQ. The V segment lost 4 bases and the J segment 5 bases; nucleotides outside the gene matches: 12. Here the CDR3 DNA reads TGCGCCAGCAGCCCTCCGGTCCTAGCGGGAGGGAAGGAGACCCAGTACTTC. Protein: CASSPPVLAGGKETQYF.

Only a few counts were recorded for this clone. The genes are TRBV23-1 and TRBJ2-7; 9 bases are shared with TRBD1. TRBV23-1 is flagged as an ORF with uncertain function. This CDR3 is 15 amino acids long. With 5 bases clipped from V and 6 bases from J, the junction kept 11 bases outside the gene matches. CDR3 amino acids: CASSRDRELPCEQYF. The CDR3 region has the DNA TGCGCCAGCAGTAGGGACAGGGAATTGCCCTGCGAGCAGTACTTC.

This clone was seen more than once but under ten times. The CDR3 nucleotides read TGTGCCAGCAGCAAAGGGGAGGGACTCCCCCCTCAGCCCCAGCATTTT. Protein sequence: CASSKGEGLPPQPQHF. J is TRBJ1-5 and V is TRBV21-1. TRBV21-1 is an annotated pseudogene. The length of the CDR3 is 16 residues.

This clone was observed a handful of times. The DNA for the CDR3 is TGTGCCAGCAGGACAGGGAACTATGGCTACACCTTC. This encodes CASRTGNYGYTF. This chain joins TRBV6-5 and TRBJ1-2, with 7 bases matching TRBD1. J gave up 2 bases and V 6 bases, and 0 bases lay outside the gene matches. The germline V gene has CDR1 MNHEY and CDR2 SVGAGI. This CDR3 is 12 amino acids long.

This clone occurred a few times. At the DNA level, this CDR3 is encoded by other sequences in the same sample as well. V is TRBV5-1 and J is TRBJ2-7; 9 bases map to TRBD1. Germline-derived CDR1 and CDR2 are SGHRS and YFSETQ. Trimming at V came to 4 bases and at J to 2 bases, leaving 4 bases not matched to a gene. The CDR3 length is 14 residues. The CDR3 protein is CASSRGQGAYEQYF. In nucleotides, the CDR3 is TGCGCCAGCAGCCGGGGACAGGGAGCCTACGAGCAGTACTTC.

This clone was observed a few times. The V gene is TRBV19, the J gene TRBJ2-1, with 7 bases aligning to TRBD2. Trimming removed 6 bases from V and 4 bases from J; junction bases left unmatched: 15. This CDR3 is built from 17 residues. CDR1 and CDR2 from the germline V gene are LNHDA and SQIVND (reference sequence). In DNA form, the CDR3 reads TGTGCCAGTAGCAGGAGATTAGCGGGCCAGGGTTACAATGAGCAGTTCTTC. Translation gives CASSRRLAGQGYNEQFF.

This clone occurred a few times. CDR3 protein: CASSLLGQGNFEAFF. The CDR3 region has the DNA TGTGCCAGCAGTTTATTAGGACAGGGAAATTTTGAAGCTTTCTTT. V usage is TRBV27 and J usage is TRBJ1-1, with 8 bases lining up with TRBD1. Germline V gives CDR1 MNHEY, CDR2 SMNVEV (reference sequence). V was clipped by 1 base and J by 7 bases; unmatched bases: 8. The CDR3 extends over 15 amino acids.

In regard to this clone: The sample has other DNA sequences that encode this CDR3 too. V usage is TRBV5-6 and J usage is TRBJ1-1; D not certain. V lost 1 base and J lost 0, with 16 bases in between. CDR1 and CDR2 from the germline V gene are SGHDT and YYEEEE. The CDR3 loop spans 17 amino acids. The CDR3 DNA reads TGTGCCAGCAGCTTGAAACGATCAGAGGGCTTGAACACTGAAGCTTTCTTT. Its translation is CASSLKRSEGLNTEAFF.

This clone was detected a few times. The genes are TRBV5-6 and TRBJ2-5, with TRBD2 identical over 8 bases. V lost 2 bases and J lost 4; bases outside the gene matches: 4. Germline lookup yields CDR1 SGHDT and CDR2 YYEEEE. There are 14 residues in the CDR3. DNA for the CDR3: TGTGCCAGCAGCTTACGCGCGGGGGGAGAGACCCAGTACTTC. Translation gives CASSLRAGGETQYF.

A word on this clone: One end of the junction fails to match germline, which may point to a read error. This chain uses TRBV4-2 with TRBJ1-4, with D uncertain. The length of the CDR3 is 15 residues. CDR1 and CDR2 (germline): LGHNA, YNFKEQ. The CDR3 protein is CASSQEQADNEKMFF. DNA of the CDR3: TGTGCCAGCAGCCAAGAGCAGGCAGATAATGAAAAAATGTTTTTC.